This is a list of T cell receptor beta chains from one sample in a study of blood T cells in healthy people across ages. One entry per CDR3 protein, called by TCRdb with MiXCR from the 5' RACE reads. The sample includes about 800,000 distinct CDR3 sequences, approximately 25% of them seen just once. The data were also submitted as part of a second study, on T cells of mothers and their children.

The sequenced material came from blood. These receptors were taken from a boy younger than 18 in good health. The CDR3 runs from the conserved cysteine through the conserved F or W. D genes are given only for firm matches. Clone size appears in some rows only: once, few, many, or a class for an expanded clone.

>TRBJ2-1|-|TRBV6-2/TRBV6-3|-
CASSYQLDNEQFF
TGTGCCAGCAGTTACCAGCTTGACAATGAGCAGTTCTTC
>TRBJ2-7|TRBD1|TRBV4-1|many
CASSQSPGTAYEQYF
TGCGCCAGCAGCCAATCACCCGGGACAGCCTACGAGCAGTACTTC
>TRBJ2-5|-|TRBV18|few
CASSPPAAGTETQYF
TGTGCCAGCTCACCACCTGCTGCAGGGACGGAGACCCAGTACTTC
>TRBJ1-3|-|TRBV9|-
CASSERVAGNTIYF
TGTGCCAGCAGCGAGAGGGTGGCTGGAAACACCATATATTTT
>TRBJ1-1|-|TRBV29-1|few
CSVEGGRENTEAFF
TGCAGCGTTGAAGGGGGTCGCGAAAACACTGAAGCTTTCTTT
>TRBJ1-1|TRBD1|TRBV20-1|-
CSARDSGGQDRAFF
TGCAGTGCTAGAGATTCTGGGGGACAGGACCGAGCTTTCTTT
>TRBJ1-2|TRBD1|TRBV5-1|-
CASSWTGGDRGYTF
TGCGCCAGCAGCTGGACAGGGGGCGACCGTGGCTACACCTTC
>TRBJ1-6|-|TRBV11-1|once
CASSLAVQGSSPLHF
TGTGCCAGCAGCTTAGCTGTCCAGGGGAGTTCACCCCTCCACTTT
>TRBJ2-7|TRBD2|TRBV7-2|few
CASTRGVVHEQYF
TGTGCCAGCACCCGGGGGGTGGTCCACGAGCAGTACTTC
>TRBJ2-3|TRBD2|TRBV18|few
CASSPSGSSNTQYF
TGTGCCAGCTCACCAAGCGGGAGTTCGAATACGCAGTATTTT
>TRBJ1-5|-|TRBV4-3|-
CASSQDWRQPQHF
TGCGCCAGCAGCCAAGATTGGAGACAGCCCCAGCATTTT
>TRBJ2-1|TRBD2|TRBV7-3|-
CASSYPGLVNEQFF
TGTGCCAGCAGCTACCCGGGACTAGTCAATGAGCAGTTCTTC
>TRBJ2-1|TRBD2|TRBV28|-
CASSPLAPGGDEQFF
TGTGCCAGCAGTCCACTAGCGCCGGGAGGGGATGAGCAGTTCTTC
>TRBJ1-1|-|TRBV5-4|-
CASSYLGLTDTEAFF
TGTGCCAGCAGCTACCTAGGGTTGACGGACACTGAAGCTTTCTTT
>TRBJ1-2|-|TRBV29-1|-
CSVMTTANYGYTF
TGCAGCGTAATGACGACAGCGAACTATGGCTACACCTTC
>TRBJ1-3|TRBD1|TRBV28|few
CASQTGGSGNTIYF
TGTGCCAGCCAAACAGGGGGCTCTGGAAACACCATATATTTT
>TRBJ1-2|-|TRBV2|-
CASSKGPPGGYTF
TGTGCCAGCAGTAAGGGCCCCCCAGGGGGCTACACCTTC
>TRBJ2-2|-|TRBV5-1|-
CASSGGLQNTGELFF
TGCGCCAGCAGCGGGGGACTCCAGAACACCGGGGAGCTGTTTTTT
>TRBJ2-7|-|TRBV15|few
CAIGGRKGPRGTISGGEQYF
TGTGCCATTGGAGGCCGCAAGGGCCCGAGAGGCACGATTTCCGGAGGCGAGCAGTACTTC
>TRBJ2-7|-|TRBV7-9|-
CASTRGGEQYF
TGTGCCAGCACCCGGGGCGGCGAGCAGTACTTC
>TRBJ2-3|TRBD1|TRBV4-1|few
CASGLTGVVDTQYF
TGCGCCAGCGGCCTCACAGGGGTTGTAGATACGCAGTATTTT
>TRBJ2-1|TRBD2|TRBV7-8|-
CASSSLPGLAGENEQFF
TGTGCCAGCAGCTCACTACCGGGACTAGCGGGAGAAAATGAGCAGTTCTTC
>TRBJ2-7|-|TRBV3-1|few
CASSQLGTTYEQYF
TGTGCCAGCAGCCAATTAGGGACGACCTACGAGCAGTACTTC
>TRBJ1-2|-|TRBV30|-
CAWIGVNYGYTF
TGTGCCTGGATAGGCGTGAACTATGGCTACACCTTC
>TRBJ1-4|-|TRBV5-1|-
CASSLGTLQENEKLFF
TGCGCCAGCAGCTTGGGAACCCTGCAGGAAAATGAAAAACTGTTTTTT
>TRBJ2-7|-|TRBV6-6|-
CASQGPSSYEQYF
TGTGCCAGCCAGGGCCCCTCGTCCTACGAGCAGTACTTC
>TRBJ2-1|-|TRBV4-1|-
CASSQDWANEQFF
TGCGCCAGCAGCCAAGATTGGGCCAATGAGCAGTTCTTC
>TRBJ2-5|TRBD2|TRBV15|-
CATSDGGAVRETQYF
TGTGCCACCAGCGACGGGGGGGCGGTCAGGGAGACCCAGTACTTC
>TRBJ2-1|-|TRBV7-9|few
CASSLPRQSSYNEQFF
TGTGCCAGCAGCTTACCTCGACAGAGCTCCTACAATGAGCAGTTCTTC
>TRBJ2-7|TRBD1|TRBV14|-
CASSNGQAYEQYF
TGTGCCAGCAGCAACGGACAGGCCTACGAGCAGTACTTC
>TRBJ2-1|TRBD2|TRBV29-1|-
CSVRLAGFEQFF
TGCAGCGTTAGACTAGCGGGATTTGAGCAGTTCTTC
>TRBJ1-1|-|TRBV20-1|-
CSAFHSTEAFF
TGCAGTGCCTTTCATTCCACTGAAGCTTTCTTT
>TRBJ1-1|-|TRBV16|-
CASSQSGGATEAFF
TGTGCCAGCAGCCAATCGGGGGGTGCCACTGAAGCTTTCTTT